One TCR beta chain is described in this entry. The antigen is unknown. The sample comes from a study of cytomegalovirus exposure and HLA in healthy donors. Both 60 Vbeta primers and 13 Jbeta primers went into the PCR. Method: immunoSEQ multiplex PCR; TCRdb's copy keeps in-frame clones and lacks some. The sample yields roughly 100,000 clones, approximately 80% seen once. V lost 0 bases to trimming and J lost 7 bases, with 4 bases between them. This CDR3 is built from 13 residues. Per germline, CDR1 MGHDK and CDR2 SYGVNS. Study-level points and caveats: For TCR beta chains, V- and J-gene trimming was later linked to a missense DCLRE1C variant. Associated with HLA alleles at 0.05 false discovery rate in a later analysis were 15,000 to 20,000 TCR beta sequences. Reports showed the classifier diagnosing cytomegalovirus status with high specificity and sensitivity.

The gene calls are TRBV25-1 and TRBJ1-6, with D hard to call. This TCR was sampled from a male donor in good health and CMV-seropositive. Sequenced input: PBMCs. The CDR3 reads CASSEYRNSPLHF. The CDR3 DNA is TGTGCCAGCAGTGAATACCGGAATTCACCCCTCCACTTT.